The next 22 T cell receptor beta chains were all read from a single sample in a study of cytomegalovirus exposure and HLA in healthy donors. The PCR was carried out with 60 Vbeta primers and 13 Jbeta primers. Sequencing used immunoSEQ multiplex PCR; TCRdb keeps in-frame clones, though not all of them. The repertoire table contains 150,000 or so clones. What was sequenced was PBMCs. The source of these receptors is a woman in her forties or fifties in good health and CMV-seronegative.

The chain employs TRBV30 and TRBJ2-5; perhaps TRBD1 as D (5 bases). V shed 2 bases and J shed 7 bases, with 5 bases lying between them. The germline CDR1 and CDR2 sequences are GTSNPN and SVGIG (reference sequence). CDR3 length: 10 amino acids. As DNA, the CDR3 is TGTGCCTGGAGTACAGGGACCCAGTACTTC. This sequence encodes CAWSTGTQYF.

V and J are TRBV28 and TRBJ1-1; unclear D gene. The CDR3 is made up of 13 amino acids. Per the germline V gene, CDR1 is MDHEN and CDR2 is SYDVKM. Trimming took 6 bases from V and 1 from J, leaving 9 bases between them. The CDR3: CASSKQWNTEAFF. The CDR3 DNA reads TGTGCCAGCAGCAAACAGTGGAACACTGAAGCTTTCTTT. The entire variable domain, with the rest obtained from reference TRBV28 and TRBJ1-1, is as follows: DVKVTQSSRYLVKRTGEKVFLECVQDMDHENMFWYRQDPGLGLRLIYFSYDVKMKEKGDIPEGYSVSREKKERFSLILESASTNQTSMYLCASSKQWNTEAFFGQGTRLTVV.

The chain employs TRBV30 and TRBJ2-3; 10 bases match TRBD1. V shed 3 bases and J 4 bases; nucleotides not matched to a gene: 4. The V gene's germline CDR1 is GTSNPN and CDR2 SVGIG (reference sequence). This CDR3 is 14 amino acids long. The CDR3 nucleotides read TGTGCCTGGAGCCCGGGACAGGGGCCAGATACGCAGTATTTT. Protein sequence: CAWSPGQGPDTQYF.

This chain links TRBV6-1 with TRBJ2-1; the match to TRBD1 covers 9 bases. CDR3 length: 18 residues. The trim removed 4 bases at V and 4 bases at J, leaving 14 bases unmatched. The V gene's germline CDR1 is MNHNS and CDR2 SASEGT. The CDR3 here is CASSGTFTGGLGYNEQFF. The CDR3 coding sequence is TGTGCCAGCAGTGGAACTTTTACAGGGGGCCTCGGTTACAATGAGCAGTTCTTC.

The chain employs TRBV28 and TRBJ1-2; 10 positions match TRBD1. The length of the CDR3 is 18 residues. V was clipped by 5 bases and J by 4 bases; unmatched bases: 16. CDR1 is MDHEN, CDR2 SYDVKM, per germline. The CDR3 DNA follows: TGTGCCAGCAGTCCCGTAAGAGACAGGGGGCGCCTGGGCTATGGCTACACCTTC. Its translation is CASSPVRDRGRLGYGYTF.

The rearrangement joins TRBV9 to TRBJ2-1; 11 bases line up with TRBD2. CDR3 length: 19 residues. From germline, CDR1 is SGDLS and CDR2 YYNGEE. The ends lost 0 bases at V and 0 bases at J; junction bases unmatched: 8. The DNA of the CDR3 is TGTGCCAGCAGCGTAGCACTAGCGGGAGCCCCAAGCTCCTACAATGAGCAGTTCTTC. Its protein is CASSVALAGAPSSYNEQFF.

V gene TRBV5-1 combines with J gene TRBJ2-2, with D possibly being TRBD2 (6 bases). Trimming left V 0 bases short and J 5 bases short, with 8 bases between. In germline, CDR1 is SGHRS, CDR2 YFSETQ. CDR3 length: 14 residues. CDR3 sequence (DNA): TGCGCCAGCAGCTTGGTGGCGGGGACCGGGGAGCTGTTTTTT. This sequence encodes CASSLVAGTGELFF.

The chain joins TRBV21-1 to TRBJ2-1; TRBD1 is the table's D call, not checked against the DNA. TRBV21-1 is a pseudogene. The CDR3 is made up of 15 amino acids. This CDR3 reads CASSAPTMRGNEQFF. CDR3 sequence (DNA): TGTGCCAGCAGCGCCCCAACGATGAGGGGGAATGAGCAGTTCTTC.

The chain uses TRBV18 and TRBJ1-5; weak D call: TRBD1 (6 bases). CDR3 size: 14 residues. CDR1 is KGHSH and CDR2 is LQKENI in the germline V gene. The V gene lost 0 bases and the J gene lost 7 bases, with 10 bases spanning the gap. The CDR3 spells CASSPPGAGQPQHF. The CDR3 bases are TGTGCCAGCTCACCACCGGGGGCAGGGCAGCCCCAGCATTTT.

This chain connects TRBV4-2 to TRBJ1-4, with TRBD1 as a possible D gene (6 bases). The V gene lost 1 base and the J gene lost 2 bases, with 17 bases spanning the gap. The CDR3 length is 18 residues. CDR1 is LGHNA, CDR2 YNFKEQ, per germline. The CDR3 is CASSQGGRGRGTNEKLFF. DNA for the CDR3: TGTGCCAGCAGCCAAGGTGGAAGGGGGAGGGGCACTAATGAAAAACTGTTTTTT.

CDR3 residues: CASSLILAGPTYEQYF. CDR3 nucleotide sequence: TGTGCCAGCAGCTTAATACTAGCGGGCCCGACCTACGAGCAGTACTTC. The V call is TRBV7-9, the J call TRBJ2-7, with 9 bases that match TRBD2. The CDR3 is 16 residues long. Germline lookup yields CDR1 SEHNR and CDR2 FQNEAQ (reference sequence). Trimming at V came to 2 bases and at J to 2 bases, leaving 7 bases not matched to a gene.

This chain uses TRBV5-4 with TRBJ1-1; 7 bases fit TRBD1. Germline CDR1 SGHNT, CDR2 YYREEE (reference sequence). The CDR3 contains 14 residues. The junction had 8 bases not matched to a gene; V was cut back by 4 bases and J by 5 bases. The CDR3 DNA follows: TGTGCCAGCAGCCTCAGGGCAGGGGGGACTGAAGCTTTCTTT. Encoded protein: CASSLRAGGTEAFF. Drawing the rest from reference TRBV5-4 and TRBJ1-1, the complete variable domain is ETGVTQSPTHLIKTRGQQVTLRCSSQSGHNTVSWYQQALGQGPQFIFQYYREEENGRGNFPPRFSGLQFPNYSSELNVNALELDDSALYLCASSLRAGGTEAFFGQGTRLTVV.

The chain has TRBV5-1 and TRBJ2-7, with D perhaps being TRBD1 or TRBD2 (10 bases each). The V gene lost 4 bases and the J gene lost 0 bases, with 23 bases spanning the gap. Germline lookup yields CDR1 SGHRS and CDR2 YFSETQ. The CDR3 has 18 amino acids. As DNA, the CDR3 is TGCGCCAGCAGCCCGGGACAGGGGCCTAGCGGGAGCTCCTACGAGCAGTACTTC. This gives the protein CASSPGQGPSGSSYEQYF.

The chain uses TRBV18 and TRBJ1-1; D ambiguous. Germline CDR1 reads KGHSH; CDR2 reads LQKENI. The germline V and J ends were trimmed by 0 bases and 0 bases, with 8 bases remaining between them. The CDR3 is 15 residues long. The CDR3 loop reads CASSPPGSLNTEAFF. Here the CDR3 DNA reads TGTGCCAGCTCACCACCGGGCAGCCTGAACACTGAAGCTTTCTTT.

V and J are TRBV4-2 and TRBJ2-3, with no clear D. The ends were cut back, 0 bases at V and 3 bases at J, with 19 bases in the middle. CDR3 length: 18 residues. Germline-derived CDR1 and CDR2 are LGHNA and YNFKEQ. CDR3 sequence reads: CASSQDWSAASETDTQYF. In DNA, the CDR3 is TGTGCCAGCAGCCAAGATTGGTCTGCGGCTAGTGAGACAGATACGCAGTATTTT.

The chain joins TRBV2 to TRBJ2-7; 11 bases align to TRBD2. The CDR3 spans 15 residues. CDR1 is SNHLY, CDR2 FYNNEI, per germline. V lost 6 bases, J lost 4 bases, and 8 bases stayed unmatched. The CDR3 sequence: CASRVSGRAEYEQYF. The CDR3 region has the DNA TGTGCCAGCAGAGTTAGCGGGAGGGCCGAGTACGAGCAGTACTTC.

The rearrangement links TRBV5-1 to TRBJ2-7; the D gene is possibly TRBD2 (6 bases). With 0 bases removed from V and 2 bases from J, the gap between germline ends came to 9 bases. Germline V gene sequence: CDR1 SGHRS, CDR2 YFSETQ. The CDR3 is 14 amino acids. CDR3 nucleotides: TGCGCCAGCAGCTTGGAACTAGCTCCCTACGAGCAGTACTTC. Translation gives CASSLELAPYEQYF.

The rearrangement links TRBV6-5 to TRBJ2-5; 10 nucleotides line up with TRBD2. J lost 4 bases, V lost 2 bases, and 7 bases had no gene match. Germline lookup yields CDR1 MNHEY and CDR2 SVGAGI. This CDR3 region has 16 residues. The CDR3 loop reads CASSYGIAGGGETQYF. CDR3 DNA sequence: TGTGCCAGCAGTTACGGTATAGCGGGGGGCGGAGAGACCCAGTACTTC.

This chain links TRBV28 with TRBJ1-2; D perhaps matches TRBD1 (5 bases). CDR1 and CDR2 (germline): MDHEN, SYDVKM. The CDR3 covers 15 residues. V dropped 5 bases and J dropped 8 bases, with 21 bases sitting between them. The CDR3 coding sequence is TGTGCCAGCAGTAGAAGACCGGGACTCAAGATCGGCTACACCTTC. It yields the protein CASSRRPGLKIGYTF.

The V and J genes are TRBV19 and TRBJ2-1; D call uncertain. The CDR3 is 15 amino acids. The germline gives CDR1 LNHDA, CDR2 SQIVND (reference sequence). Trimming removed 2 bases from V and 1 base from J, with 9 bases in between. CDR3 in amino acids: CASSIRLVSYNEQFF. In DNA, the CDR3 is TGTGCCAGTAGTATACGTCTAGTATCCTACAATGAGCAGTTCTTC.

The gene calls are TRBV15 and TRBJ2-7, with a tentative D call TRBD1 (6 bases). Trimming pared 4 bases from V and 2 bases from J, leaving 12 bases between. The germline V gene encodes CDR1 LNHNV and CDR2 YYDKDF (reference sequence). The CDR3 totals 14 residues. The CDR3 reads CATSKPGQTYEQYF. The CDR3 DNA reads as TGTGCCACCAGCAAACCAGGACAGACCTACGAGCAGTACTTC.

The V gene is TRBV11-3, the J gene TRBJ2-3; TRBD2 matches at 8 bases. This CDR3 is 17 amino acids long. Losses at the gene ends were 0 bases for V and 4 bases for J; bases not matched to a gene: 9. Germline assignment: CDR1 SGHNT and CDR2 YENEEA. The CDR3 sequence: CASSLESGSGTPDTQYF. CDR3 in DNA: TGTGCCAGCAGCTTAGAATCTGGTAGCGGGACGCCAGATACGCAGTATTTT. Together with reference TRBV11-3 and TRBJ2-3, the CDR3 gives the full variable domain: EAGVVQSPRYKIIEKKQPVAFWCNPISGHNTLYWYLQNLGQGPELLIRYENEEAVDDSQLPKDRFSAERLKGVDSTLKIQPAELGDSAVYLCASSLESGSGTPDTQYFGPGTRLTVL.